The clone carrying this T cell receptor beta chain has more than one count but fewer than ten. This sample stems from a study of cytomegalovirus exposure and HLA in healthy donors. Study-wide background: Inside one of the first data releases sat 80 million to 95 million unique TCRs taken from HLA-typed donors.

Primers for the PCR totalled 60 Vbeta and 13 Jbeta. Using immunoSEQ multiplex PCR, the repertoire was profiled, and TCRdb retains in-frame clones only, with some absent. The profile covers hundreds of thousands of clones, with about three quarters appearing a single time and less than 3.5% taken by the ten largest. This CDR3 contains 14 residues. The germline V gene encodes CDR1 SGHRS and CDR2 YFSETQ. V lost 3 bases and J lost 2, with 12 bases in between. The sequence was collected from a woman in her sixties in good health and CMV-seropositive. The source material was PBMCs. The rearrangement links TRBV5-1 to TRBJ2-7; weak D call: TRBD2 (6 bases). The CDR3 nucleotides read TGCGCCAGCAGCTCCCCTGGGGGGACCTACGAGCAGTACTTC. This gives the protein CASSSPGGTYEQYF.